A selection of T cell receptor beta chains follows, all from one sample in a study of cytomegalovirus exposure and HLA in healthy donors. The repertoire was sequenced with immunoSEQ multiplex PCR; TCRdb's copy has only in-frame clones and lacks some. The sample records 130,000 or so clones, about three fifths being singletons. Sequencing was performed on PBMCs. These receptors were taken from a woman in her thirties or forties in good health and CMV-seropositive. CDR3s leave out the opening cysteine and the closing phenylalanine or tryptophan. Each record gives: J gene, clone size, V gene, CDR3 protein. Size is stated for part of the rows, as once, few or many counts, or as a class when the clone is expanded.

J: TRBJ1-5; size: few; V: TRBV10-3; CDR3: AISESSSIIGGPQH
J: TRBJ1-1; size: NA; V: TRBV9; CDR3: ASSPVGGRRAEAF
J: TRBJ2-3; size: NA; V: TRBV13; CDR3: ASSRQGASTDTQY
J: TRBJ1-3; size: NA; V: TRBV28; CDR3: ASSLVQGAGNTIY
J: TRBJ2-3; size: NA; V: TRBV7-7; CDR3: ASSPLGTESDTQY
J: TRBJ1-3; size: few; V: TRBV5-1; CDR3: ASSEGVSGNTIY
J: TRBJ1-4; size: NA; V: TRBV5-4; CDR3: ASSRGDPGGKLF
J: TRBJ2-7; size: NA; V: TRBV10-3; CDR3: AISESGTSGGGNEQY
J: TRBJ2-5; size: few; V: TRBV12-5; CDR3: ASGLGLGSTQY
J: TRBJ2-5; size: NA; V: TRBV29-1; CDR3: SARGGGETQY
J: TRBJ2-7; size: NA; V: TRBV10-3; CDR3: AISDPPSEIYEQY
J: TRBJ2-1; size: NA; V: TRBV4-2; CDR3: ASSPRVTAGGVSYNEQF
J: TRBJ1-2; size: NA; V: TRBV19; CDR3: ASSARTGGEKGYT
J: TRBJ2-1; size: NA; V: TRBV27; CDR3: ASSKRGGEQF
J: TRBJ2-6; size: NA; V: TRBV27; CDR3: ASSLSGEAGANVLT
J: TRBJ2-5; size: NA; V: TRBV27; CDR3: ASSPGLWGTQY